The entry that follows covers one T cell receptor beta chain sequence. Antigen unknown. This CDR3 is also generated by other DNA sequences in the sample. This sample is part of a study of shared clonotypes between healthy human individuals. The study's findings and limits: Across a handful of donors, naive CD4 shared roughly 5%, naive CD8 less than 4%, memory CD4 about 2.4%, memory CD8 under 0.5%.

CDR1 and CDR2 from the germline V gene are SGHRS and YFSETQ. The CDR3 is 13 residues long. Trimming took off 0 bases at V and 0 bases at J, with 4 bases between the two ends. Only Caucasian adults living in Nashville, Tennessee made up the donor group. The data were produced by immunoSEQ multiplex PCR, yet TCRdb's version contains in-frame clones alone and is incomplete. The sample lists fewer than 2.5 million clones, roughly 93% seen once, with approximately 0.35% in the top ten. The TCR was taken from a man younger than 35 in good health. Some clones in this sample may be carry-over from other donors' samples. J is TRBJ2-7 and V is TRBV5-1, with D unclear. The sequenced sample consisted of naive CD4+ T cells from PBMCs. Subset specified: CD45RA+ positively selected. The CDR3 spells CASSLAGSYEQYF. CDR3 in DNA: TGCGCCAGCAGCTTGGCCGGCTCCTACGAGCAGTACTTC.